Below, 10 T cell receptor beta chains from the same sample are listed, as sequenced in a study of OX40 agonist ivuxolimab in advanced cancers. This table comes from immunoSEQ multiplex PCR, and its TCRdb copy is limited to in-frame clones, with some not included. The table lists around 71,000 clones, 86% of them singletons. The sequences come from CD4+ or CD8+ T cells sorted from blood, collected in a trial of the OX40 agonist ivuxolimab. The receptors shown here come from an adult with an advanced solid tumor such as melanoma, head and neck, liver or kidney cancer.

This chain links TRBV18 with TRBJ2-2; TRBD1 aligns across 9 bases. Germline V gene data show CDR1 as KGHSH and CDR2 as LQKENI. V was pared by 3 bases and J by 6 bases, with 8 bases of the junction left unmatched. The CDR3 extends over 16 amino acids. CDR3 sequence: CASSPRTTGGAGELFF. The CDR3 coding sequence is TGTGCCAGCTCACCGCGAACGACAGGGGGAGCCGGGGAGCTGTTTTTT.

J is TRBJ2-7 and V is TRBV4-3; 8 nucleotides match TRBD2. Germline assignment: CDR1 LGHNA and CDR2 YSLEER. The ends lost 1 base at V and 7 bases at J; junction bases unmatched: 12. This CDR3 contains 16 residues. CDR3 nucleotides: TGCGCCAGCAGCCAAGTGGGTAAGCGGGAGATTTGGGAGCAGTACTTC. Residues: CASSQVGKREIWEQYF.

This chain's CDR3 is CASSPPRVAGVPETQYF. The DNA of the CDR3 is TGTGCCAGCAGCCCCCCTAGGGTAGCGGGAGTACCAGAGACCCAGTACTTC. The chain is built from TRBV7-2 and TRBJ2-5; 9 bases map to TRBD2. The CDR3 runs to 17 residues. CDR1 SGHTA and CDR2 FQGNSA come from the germline V gene. After removal of 5 bases from V and 4 bases from J, the junction contained 14 bases not matched to a gene.

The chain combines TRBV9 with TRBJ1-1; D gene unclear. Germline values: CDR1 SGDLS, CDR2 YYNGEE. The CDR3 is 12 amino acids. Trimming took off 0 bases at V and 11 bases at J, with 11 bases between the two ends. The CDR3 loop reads CASSVGSEPAFF. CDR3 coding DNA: TGTGCCAGCAGCGTAGGTAGTGAACCGGCTTTCTTT.

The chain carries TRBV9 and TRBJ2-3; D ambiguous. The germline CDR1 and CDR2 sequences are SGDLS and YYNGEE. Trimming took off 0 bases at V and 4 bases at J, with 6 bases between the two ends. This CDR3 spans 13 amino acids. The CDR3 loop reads CASSVGEADTQYF. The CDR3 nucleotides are TGTGCCAGCAGCGTAGGAGAAGCAGATACGCAGTATTTT.

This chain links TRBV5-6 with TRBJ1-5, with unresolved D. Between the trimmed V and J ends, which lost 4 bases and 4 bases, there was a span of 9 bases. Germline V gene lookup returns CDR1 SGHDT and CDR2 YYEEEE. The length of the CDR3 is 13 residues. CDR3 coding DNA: TGTGCCAGCAGCCAATACAGAAATCAGCCCCAGCATTTT. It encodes CASSQYRNQPQHF.

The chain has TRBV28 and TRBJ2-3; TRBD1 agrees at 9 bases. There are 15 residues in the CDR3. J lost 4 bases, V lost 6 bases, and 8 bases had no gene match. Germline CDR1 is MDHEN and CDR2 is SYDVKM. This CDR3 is CASSSPGQGADTQYF. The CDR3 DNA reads TGTGCCAGCAGCTCCCCGGGACAGGGTGCAGATACGCAGTATTTT.

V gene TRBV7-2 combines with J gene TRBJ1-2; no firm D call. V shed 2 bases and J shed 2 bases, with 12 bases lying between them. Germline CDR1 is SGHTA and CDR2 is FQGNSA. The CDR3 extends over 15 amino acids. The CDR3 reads CASSLYRLENYGYTF. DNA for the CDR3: TGTGCCAGCAGCTTATATCGTCTGGAAAACTATGGCTACACCTTC.

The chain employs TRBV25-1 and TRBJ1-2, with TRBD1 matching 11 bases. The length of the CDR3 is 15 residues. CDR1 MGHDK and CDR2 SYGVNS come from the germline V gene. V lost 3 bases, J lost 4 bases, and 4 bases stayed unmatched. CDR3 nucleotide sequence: TGTGCCAGCAGTGACTCCGGGACAGGGGGCTATGGCTACACCTTC. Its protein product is CASSDSGTGGYGYTF.

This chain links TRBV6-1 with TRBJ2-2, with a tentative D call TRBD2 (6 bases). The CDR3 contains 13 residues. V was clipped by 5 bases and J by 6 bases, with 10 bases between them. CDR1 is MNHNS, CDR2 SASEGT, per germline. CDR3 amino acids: CASSRGYPGELFF. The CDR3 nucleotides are TGTGCCAGCAGTCGGGGGTATCCCGGGGAGCTGTTTTTT.